A single sample gave rise to the 2 T cell receptor beta chains below, sequenced in a study of beta chain features in type 1 diabetes. Reverse transcription of all isolated RNA meant that expressed TCRB transcripts were sequenced. TCRdb keeps only in-frame clones here, not all; method: immunoSEQ multiplex PCR. The table has 200,000 to 250,000 clones, over 8.5% seen once. Sequencing input: naive CD4+ T cells from blood. The origin of the receptors is a woman aged 18-30 years in good health.

This clone was detected only a few times. The chain is built from TRBV6-1 and TRBJ1-2; D is ambiguous. The CDR3 runs 13 residues. From germline, CDR1 is MNHNS and CDR2 SASEGT. The V end lost 1 base, the J end lost 4 bases, and 7 bases lay between the germline ends. The CDR3 reads CASSEGAGYGYTF. The CDR3 nucleotides read TGTGCCAGCAGTGAAGGGGCAGGCTATGGCTACACCTTC.

This chain connects TRBV11-2 to TRBJ2-1; 8 positions agree with TRBD2. Germline V gives CDR1 SGHAT, CDR2 FQNNGV. Losses at the gene ends were 6 bases for V and 6 bases for J; bases not matched to a gene: 13. This CDR3 spans 16 amino acids. The CDR3 nucleotides read TGTGCCAGCAGACATAATTCCCGGACTAGCTTCAATGAGCAGTTCTTC. Its protein product is CASRHNSRTSFNEQFF.